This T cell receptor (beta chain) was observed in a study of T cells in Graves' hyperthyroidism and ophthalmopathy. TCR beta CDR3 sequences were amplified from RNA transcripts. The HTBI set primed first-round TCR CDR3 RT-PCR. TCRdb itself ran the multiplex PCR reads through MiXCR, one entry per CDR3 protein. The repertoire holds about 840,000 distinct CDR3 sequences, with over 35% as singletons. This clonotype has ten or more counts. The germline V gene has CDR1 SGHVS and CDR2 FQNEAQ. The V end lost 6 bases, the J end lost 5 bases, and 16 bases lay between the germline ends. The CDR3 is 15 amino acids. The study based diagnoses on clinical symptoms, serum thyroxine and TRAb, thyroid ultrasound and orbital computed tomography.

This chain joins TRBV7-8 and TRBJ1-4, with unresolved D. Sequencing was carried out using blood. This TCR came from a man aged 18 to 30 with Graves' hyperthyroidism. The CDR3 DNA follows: TGTGCCAGCAGGCTGCGAGGAGGAAGAAATGAAAAACTGTTTTTT. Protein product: CASRLRGGRNEKLFF.